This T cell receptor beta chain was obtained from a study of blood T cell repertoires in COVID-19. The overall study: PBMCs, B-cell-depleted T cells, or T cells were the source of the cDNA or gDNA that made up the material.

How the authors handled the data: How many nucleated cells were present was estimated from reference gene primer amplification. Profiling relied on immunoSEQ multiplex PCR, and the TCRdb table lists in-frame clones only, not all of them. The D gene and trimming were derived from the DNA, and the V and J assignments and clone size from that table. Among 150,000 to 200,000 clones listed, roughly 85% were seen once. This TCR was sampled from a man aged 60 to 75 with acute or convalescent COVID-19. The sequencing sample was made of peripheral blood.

The CDR3: CASRDSSGNYGYTF. The CDR3 nucleotides read TGTGCCAGCAGGGACAGTTCCGGAAACTATGGCTACACCTTC. This chain links TRBV2 with TRBJ1-2; D perhaps matches TRBD1 (6 bases). Germline V gene sequence: CDR1 SNHLY, CDR2 FYNNEI. Trimming removed 6 bases from V and 2 bases from J, with 13 bases in between. The CDR3 contains 14 residues.